The 21 T cell receptor beta chains in this list originate from one sample, sequenced in a study of blood T cell repertoires in COVID-19. TCRdb keeps only in-frame clones here, not all; method: immunoSEQ multiplex PCR. Of over 110,000 clones detected, 79% appear once; the ten largest clones hold 3.5% to 4.5%. Sequenced: peripheral blood. The origin of the receptors is a man aged 60-69 years with acute or convalescent COVID-19.

Points on this clone: The same CDR3 also results from other DNA sequences found in this sample. The genes are TRBV3-1 (or the pseudogene TRBV3-2) and TRBJ2-1; 11 nucleotides line up with TRBD2. The CDR3 runs 15 residues. With 0 bases clipped from V and 6 bases from J, the junction kept 1 base outside the gene matches. In germline, CDR1 is LGHDT, CDR2 YNNKEL (reference sequence). The CDR3 bases are TGTGCCAGCAGCCAAGAACTAGCGGGGGCCAATGAGCAGTTCTTC. As protein: CASSQELAGANEQFF.

The genes are TRBV28 and TRBJ2-7; D possibly corresponds to TRBD2 (6 bases). The CDR3 consists of 14 residues. CDR1 is MDHEN and CDR2 is SYDVKM in the germline V gene. V lost 3 bases and J 5 bases, leaving 14 bases between the germline ends. CDR3 DNA sequence: TGTGCCAGCAGTTTCCGAGGAGGGATCCACGAGCAGTACTTC. Translated: CASSFRGGIHEQYF.

CDR3 amino acids: CAIREAGGPYNEQFF. The CDR3 coding sequence is TGTGCCATCAGGGAAGCGGGAGGGCCTTACAATGAGCAGTTCTTC. The chain recombines TRBV10-3 with TRBJ2-1; TRBD2 matches 10 bases. The germline V gene has CDR1 ENHRY and CDR2 SYGVKD. The J segment lost 4 bases and the V segment lost 6 bases, leaving 6 bases of the junction unmatched. This CDR3 region has 15 residues.

In this sample, this clone turned up many times. In nucleotides, the CDR3 is TGTGCCAGCAGTTTATCCCTCAGCGTGATGAACACCGGGGAGCTGTTTTTT. Amino acid sequence: CASSLSLSVMNTGELFF. This sequence joins TRBV27 and TRBJ2-2; no clear D. CDR3 length: 17 amino acids. Trimming took 0 bases from V and 1 from J, leaving 12 bases between them. Germline values: CDR1 MNHEY, CDR2 SMNVEV (reference sequence).

The chain recombines TRBV6-2 or TRBV6-3 with TRBJ2-3; no definite D call. Germline V gene sequence: CDR1 MNHEY, CDR2 SVGEGT. This CDR3 has 11 amino acids. V was cut by 3 bases and J by 14 bases, with 12 bases left in between. Written as DNA, the CDR3 is TGTGCCAGCAGTTATGGAGAGCGAACGTATTTT. This gives the protein CASSYGERTYF.

The V gene is TRBV4-3, the J gene TRBJ2-7, with D maybe TRBD2 (6 bases). This CDR3 spans 13 amino acids. Germline values: CDR1 LGHNA, CDR2 YSLEER. The ends were cut back, 2 bases at V and 7 bases at J, with 12 bases in the middle. The CDR3 DNA is TGCGCCAGCAGCCAACAGCGGGTGGGGGAGCAGTACTTC. This sequence encodes CASSQQRVGEQYF.

This clone was found a few times. J is TRBJ2-3 and V is TRBV11-3, with no clear D. The CDR3 consists of 15 residues. The V end lost 2 bases, the J end lost 1 base, and 10 bases lay between the germline ends. CDR1 SGHNT and CDR2 YENEEA come from the germline V gene. The CDR3 DNA reads TGTGCCAGCAGCTTATCTCGACATGGCACAGATACGCAGTATTTT. This translates into CASSLSRHGTDTQYF.

This chain uses TRBV18 with TRBJ2-1; 10 nucleotides align to TRBD1. Germline trimming cut 3 bases from V and 3 bases from J; bases unmatched to any gene: 5. The CDR3 runs to 16 residues. Germline CDR1 and CDR2: KGHSH and LQKENI. CDR3 nucleotides: TGTGCCAGCTCACCGCGCCGGGACAGGGGCTACAATGAGCAGTTCTTC. This translates into CASSPRRDRGYNEQFF.

This clone was seen once. The rearrangement uses TRBV7-2 and TRBJ2-5; 8 bases line up with TRBD1. The CDR3 runs to 14 residues. The ends lost 4 bases at V and 1 base at J; junction bases unmatched: 2. Germline V CDR1 and CDR2: SGHTA, FQGNSA. The chain's CDR3 is CASSSQGVQETQYF. Written as DNA, the CDR3 is TGTGCCAGCAGCTCACAGGGGGTCCAAGAGACCCAGTACTTC.

The gene calls are TRBV28 and TRBJ2-1; the D is unclear. Trimming shortened V by 6 bases and J by 8 bases, and 8 bases separated the two germline ends. Germline loops: CDR1 MDHEN, CDR2 SYDVKM. The CDR3 extends over 11 amino acids. The CDR3 reads CASSPFHEQFF. The CDR3 DNA follows: TGTGCCAGCAGCCCCTTCCATGAGCAGTTCTTC.

V gene TRBV6-2 or TRBV6-3 combines with J gene TRBJ2-3, with 9 nucleotides matching TRBD1. Per germline, CDR1 MNHEY and CDR2 SVGEGT. V dropped 1 base and J dropped 3; count of bases not matched to a gene: 2. This CDR3 is 15 amino acids long. The CDR3 region is CASSYFGQGTDTQYF. In DNA form, the CDR3 reads TGTGCCAGCAGTTACTTCGGACAGGGGACAGATACGCAGTATTTT.

The chain links TRBV28 to TRBJ2-7; D remains ambiguous. Per the germline V gene, CDR1 is MDHEN and CDR2 is SYDVKM. The CDR3 extends over 13 amino acids. The germline V and J ends were trimmed by 5 bases and 5 bases, with 13 bases remaining between them. CDR3 in DNA: TGTGCCAGCAGTCCACCCTCGACACACGAGCAGTACTTC. Protein sequence: CASSPPSTHEQYF.

By sample fraction, this clone is medium-sized (0.01 to 0.1%). V is TRBV4-1 and J is TRBJ2-7; TRBD2 aligns across 10 bases. The germline CDR1 and CDR2 sequences are MGHRA and YSYEKL. The CDR3 spans 17 residues. After removal of 0 bases from V and 5 bases from J, the junction contained 10 bases not matched to a gene. The CDR3 DNA is TGCGCCAGCAGCCAAGAACCCCCTCCGCTAGCGGGAGACGAGCAGTACTTC. Translation gives CASSQEPPPLAGDEQYF.

This clone was detected once. The genes are TRBV28 and TRBJ2-2; D not resolved. V lost 5 bases, J lost 3 bases, and 10 bases lay in between. The V gene's germline CDR1 is MDHEN and CDR2 SYDVKM. The CDR3 is 14 amino acids. This chain's CDR3 is CASSLPTDTGELFF. As DNA, the CDR3 is TGTGCCAGCAGTCTACCCACGGACACCGGGGAGCTGTTTTTT.

This clone was detected only once. The chain recombines TRBV7-2 with TRBJ2-2; tentatively, D is TRBD1 (6 bases). Germline V gives CDR1 SGHTA, CDR2 FQGNSA. The germline V and J ends were trimmed by 10 bases and 0 bases, with 15 bases remaining between them. This CDR3 spans 15 amino acids. The CDR3 sequence: CAIQGWRPNTGELFF. The CDR3 coding sequence is TGTGCCATCCAGGGGTGGAGACCGAACACCGGGGAGCTGTTTTTT.

The chain links TRBV9 to TRBJ1-6, with no clear D. CDR3 size: 15 residues. Germline CDR1 reads SGDLS; CDR2 reads YYNGEE. V was trimmed by 2 bases and J by 5 bases, leaving 11 bases between them. CDR3 DNA sequence: TGTGCCAGCAGCGTTGGAGGCAGCCATAATTCACCCCTCCACTTT. Its translation is CASSVGGSHNSPLHF.

V is TRBV3-1 (or the pseudogene TRBV3-2) and J is TRBJ1-5; D remains ambiguous. V lost 2 bases and J lost 0, with 5 bases in between. Germline CDR1 is LGHDT and CDR2 is YNNKEL (reference sequence). CDR3 length: 14 residues. The CDR3 coding sequence is TGTGCCAGCAGCCAACAGTTTAGCAATCAGCCCCAGCATTTT. As protein: CASSQQFSNQPQHF.

V usage is TRBV19 and J usage is TRBJ2-4; TRBD2 aligns across 7 bases. The CDR3 is made up of 13 amino acids. CDR1 is LNHDA and CDR2 is SQIVND in the germline V gene (reference sequence). Trimming took 5 bases from V and 6 from J; bases not matched to a gene: 4. CDR3 sequence reads: CASSGEGGNIQYF. CDR3 nucleotides: TGTGCCAGTAGTGGGGAGGGTGGAAACATTCAGTACTTC. The whole variable domain, remainder taken from reference TRBV19 and TRBJ2-4, is DGGITQSPKYLFRKEGQNVTLSCEQNLNHDAMYWYRQDPGQGLRLIYYSQIVNDFQKGDIAEGYSVSREKKESFPLTVTSAQKNPTAFYLCASSGEGGNIQYFGAGTRLSVL.

The chain uses TRBV7-9 and TRBJ2-3; perhaps TRBD2 as D (6 bases). The length of the CDR3 is 17 residues. Trimming took off 5 bases at V and 1 base at J, with 19 bases between the two ends. The V gene's germline CDR1 is SEHNR and CDR2 FQNEAQ (reference sequence). The CDR3 here is CASSRPVGGVGTDTQYF. As DNA, the CDR3 is TGTGCCAGCAGCCGCCCTGTGGGGGGAGTGGGCACAGATACGCAGTATTTT.

The rearrangement links TRBV28 to TRBJ1-4, with TRBD1 as a possible D gene (5 bases). Germline V gene sequence: CDR1 MDHEN, CDR2 SYDVKM. The CDR3 loop spans 17 amino acids. The V end lost 6 bases, the J end lost 4 bases, and 21 bases lay between the germline ends. CDR3 protein: CASRFPTLDRSNEKLFF. CDR3 sequence (DNA): TGTGCCAGCAGATTCCCCACCCTCGACAGAAGTAATGAAAAACTGTTTTTT.

The chain uses TRBV12-1 and TRBJ1-1; the table names TRBD1, a call not compared with the DNA. TRBV12-1 is a known pseudogene. This CDR3 region has 15 residues. Written as DNA, the CDR3 is TGTGCCAGCAGCACGGGACAGGGCGGTATCACTGAAGCTTTCTTT. Its protein is CASSTGQGGITEAFF.